This record covers a single TCR beta chain. This clone is considered medium-sized (0.01 to 0.1%). The specificity of this receptor is unknown. There are no base qualities to consult, and no much larger clone falls within one base. The data derive from a study of tumour-infiltrating T cells in Burkitt lymphoma (dated by TCRdb to 2018 to 2020). For the wider study: TCR repertoire data were compared against clinical outcome, and productive clonality predicted overall survival and progression-free survival independently of established prognostic factors such as age at diagnosis.

From its cysteine to its phenylalanine, the CDR3 spans 13 amino acids. The CDR3 DNA has 39 bases and is translated from base 1. V and J lose 6 bases and 5 bases, and a span of 13 bases separates them. In the germline V gene, CDR1 corresponds to SNHLY and CDR2 to FYNNEI. Libraries were built with the immunoSEQ multiplex PCR assay. The immuneACCESS repertoire file appears here via TCRdb, limited to in-frame rearrangements. These files lack a portion of the clones; in checked studies, under half of the deficit traces to unresolved V genes, and the cause of the others is not known. For this sample the table gives 15,000 or so clones, of which around 30% were detected only once. 6.2% of the sample is taken by the ten largest.

The sequence came from a human donor with diffuse large B-cell lymphoma. Sequenced input: tumor tissue. In this chain, TRBV2 is recombined with TRBJ1-1; a weak D assignment points to TRBD1 (5 bases agree). The sequence in DNA is TGTGCCAGCAGCCAGCCAGGGAATACTGAAGCTTTCTTT. Its product reads: CASSQPGNTEAFF.